The source of this T cell receptor (beta chain) is a study of read filtering for tumor transcriptome and immune sequencing. Study-wide background: Among patients, 17 were male and 14 female, aged roughly 47 to 90 (mean about 70). Revised staging placed eight or nine patients in R-ISS I, 15 to 20 in II, about 7 in III. Findings of the study overall: Single-read clonotypes: about 81.9% of IR-seq clonotypes (around 3.5% of reads), about 70% of RNA-seq clonotypes (roughly 49% of reads). RNA-seq captured clonotypes less deeply and reliably than IR-seq.

This CDR3 spans 14 amino acids. V dropped 8 bases and J dropped 3 bases, with 14 bases sitting between them. Turning to this clonotype: Its cognate antigen is unknown.

From 400 to 450 ng of RNA, a library with molecular barcoded alpha/delta and beta/gamma adaptors was made. Via MiXCR, TCRdb re-called the reads, giving one row per CDR3 protein. This table holds 5,000 to 6,000 distinct CDR3 sequences, about a fifth found once. This clonotype was sampled from a donor older than 35 with multiple myeloma. The sequenced material came from a population of CD138-negative cells sorted from bone marrow. The rearrangement joins TRBV12-3 or TRBV12-4 to TRBJ2-1; no clear D gene. The CDR3 nucleotides are TGTGCCAGCCTGGACGTAAGCTACTACAATGAGCAGTTCTTC. This translates into CASLDVSYYNEQFF.